This record concerns one T cell receptor (beta chain) sequence. CDR1 is SGHVS, CDR2 FQNEAQ, per germline. V dropped 1 base and J dropped 3; count of bases not matched to a gene: 4. The CDR3 loop spans 16 amino acids. TCRdb used MiXCR to reprocess the RT-PCR reads, holding one entry per CDR3 protein. The sample contains 450,000 to 550,000 distinct CDR3 sequences, 25% of which appear only once. This specimen belongs to a study of response to subunit inactivated influenza vaccine. This clonotype was obtained from a man in his fifties or sixties who received an inactivated influenza vaccine. This chain joins TRBV7-8 and TRBJ2-7; 12 bases fit TRBD2. The sequencing used CD4+ T cells sorted from PBMCs, collected more than 4 days after vaccination. DNA of the CDR3: TGTGCCAGCAGCTTAGGCGGACTAGCGGGGATCTACGAGCAGTACTTC. It encodes CASSLGGLAGIYEQYF.